This TCR beta chain was obtained from a study of T cells in tumors after PD-1 blockade. CDR3 size: 15 residues. Note on this clone: The antigen is undetermined.

Findings and caveats of the study: About 45% of tumor TCR clonotypes were also found in blood.

The method was immunoSEQ multiplex PCR; TCRdb's version includes in-frame clones alone and lacks a portion of them. The repertoire holds almost 35,000 clones, 73% seen once, with approximately 40% in the top ten. This chain links TRBV21-1 with TRBJ1-3. TRBV21-1 is an annotated pseudogene. This receptor was taken from a human donor with basal cell carcinoma. Sample: PBMCs, taken after anti-PD-1 treatment. CDR3 loop: CASSNLGGTGNTIYF. CDR3 sequence (DNA): TGTGCCAGCAGCAACCTGGGGGGCACGGGAAACACCATATATTTT.